The next 17 T cell receptor beta chains were all read from a single sample in a study of cytomegalovirus exposure and HLA in healthy donors. The protocol was immunoSEQ multiplex PCR, while the TCRdb copy is restricted to in-frame clones and leaves out a portion. The table lists around 60,000 clones, 90% to 96% of them singletons. Sequences were obtained from PBMCs. These receptors came from a woman between 18 and 29 years old in good health and CMV-seronegative.

The V gene is TRBV13, the J gene TRBJ2-3, with D unresolved. This CDR3 is built from 13 residues. V lost 5 bases and J lost 2, with 8 bases in between. From germline, CDR1 is PRHDT and CDR2 FYEKMQ (reference sequence). The DNA for the CDR3 is TGTGCCAGCAGCGCCGCCTACACAGATACGCAGTATTTT. The encoded protein is CASSAAYTDTQYF.

The table lists this clone with a count of one. The chain joins TRBV5-8 to TRBJ1-1; 8 bases agree with TRBD1. The CDR3 is 15 amino acids. The germline gives CDR1 SGHTS, CDR2 YDEGEE. V was pared by 0 bases and J by 13 bases, with 14 bases of the junction left unmatched. The CDR3 DNA is TGTGCCAGCAGCTTGGCGGAGACAGGGGTAGGTTTAGGTTTCTTT. Translation gives CASSLAETGVGLGFF.

The chain joins TRBV5-6 to TRBJ2-1; unclear D gene. Germline V gene lookup returns CDR1 SGHDT and CDR2 YYEEEE. The CDR3 is made up of 12 amino acids. The V end was cut by 8 bases, the J end by 6 bases, with 12 bases between. For the CDR3, the DNA is TGTGCCAGGACTTTCGCATCCAATGAGCAGTTCTTC. Encoded protein: CARTFASNEQFF. Looking up the rest from reference TRBV5-6 and TRBJ2-1 gives the full variable domain: DAGVTQSPTHLIKTRGQQVTLRCSPKSGHDTVSWYQQALGQGPQFIFQYYEEEERQRGNFPDRFSGHQFPNYSSELNVNALLLGDSALYLCARTFASNEQFFGPGTRLTVL.

This chain uses TRBV6-4 with TRBJ2-3, with 11 bases lining up with TRBD2. The CDR3 extends over 16 amino acids. Germline CDR1 and CDR2: MRHNA and SNTAGT. The V and J ends lost 0 bases and 2 bases, in that order; junction bases with no gene match: 1. The CDR3 coding sequence is TGTGCCAGCAGTGACTCTAGCGGGGGGGCCACAGATACGCAGTATTTT. It specifies CASSDSSGGATDTQYF.

This clone was seen only once. V and J are TRBV19 and TRBJ2-5; a possible D gene is TRBD2 (5 bases). V dropped 3 bases and J dropped 5 bases, with 10 bases sitting between them. From germline, CDR1 is LNHDA and CDR2 SQIVND (reference sequence). The CDR3 spans 13 residues. CDR3 loop: CASSIRGLETQYF. The DNA of the CDR3 is TGTGCCAGTAGTATCCGGGGTTTGGAGACCCAGTACTTC.

This chain uses TRBV29-1 with TRBJ2-7; 9 bases align to TRBD2. V gave up 1 base and J gave up 3 bases; unmatched junction bases: 4. Germline V gene lookup returns CDR1 SQVTM and CDR2 ANQGSEA. The CDR3 loop spans 14 amino acids. The CDR3: CSVEGLADDYEQYF. DNA for the CDR3: TGCAGCGTTGAAGGACTAGCGGACGACTACGAGCAGTACTTC.

The chain joins TRBV9 to TRBJ2-7; 9 bases agree with TRBD2. The germline V gene has CDR1 SGDLS and CDR2 YYNGEE. After removal of 0 bases from V and 6 bases from J, the junction contained 4 bases not matched to a gene. This CDR3 is built from 14 residues. The CDR3 DNA reads TGTGCCAGCAGCGTAGTTAGCGGGAGTTCCGAGCAGTACTTC. Its translation: CASSVVSGSSEQYF. Combining the CDR3 with reference TRBV9 and TRBJ2-7 gives the whole variable domain DSGVTQTPKHLITATGQRVTLRCSPRSGDLSVYWYQQSLDQGLQFLIQYYNGEERAKGNILERFSAQQFPDLHSELNLSSLELGDSALYFCASSVVSGSSEQYFGPGTRLTVT.

This chain uses TRBV10-1 with TRBJ1-2; 7 nucleotides align to TRBD1. J gave up 5 bases and V 6 bases, and 6 bases lay outside the gene matches. CDR3 length: 13 amino acids. Germline CDR1 is WNHNN and CDR2 is SYGVQD (reference sequence). The CDR3 coding sequence is TGCGCCAGCAGCGACGGGACAGTATATGGCTACACCTTC. This translates into CASSDGTVYGYTF.

V and J are TRBV6-5 and TRBJ2-7; 11 bases agree with TRBD2. Germline assignment: CDR1 MNHEY and CDR2 SVGAGI. This CDR3 comprises 15 residues. With 6 bases clipped from V and 4 bases from J, the junction kept 8 bases outside the gene matches. The CDR3 DNA sequence: TGTGCCAGCAGCCCCATAGCGGGAGGGAATTACGAGCAGTACTTC. This translates into CASSPIAGGNYEQYF.

J is TRBJ2-7 and V is TRBV13; D may be TRBD1 (5 bases). The CDR3 consists of 14 residues. The V and J ends lost 3 bases and 3 bases respectively, with 12 bases between them. The V gene's germline CDR1 is PRHDT and CDR2 FYEKMQ (reference sequence). The CDR3 loop reads CASSLGQRDYEQYF. Written as DNA, the CDR3 is TGTGCCAGCAGCTTGGGGCAGAGAGACTACGAGCAGTACTTC.

The chain couples TRBV5-8 to TRBJ1-2; D is undetermined. This CDR3 has 12 residues. Germline V gene data show CDR1 as SGHTS and CDR2 as YDEGEE. The V and J ends lost 6 bases and 7 bases respectively, with 13 bases between them. Here the CDR3 reads CASTPPSGGYTF. The CDR3 DNA reads as TGTGCCAGCACCCCCCCGTCGGGTGGCTACACCTTC.

This rearrangement joins TRBV9 to TRBJ1-2; 11 bases are a match to TRBD1. Germline-derived CDR1 and CDR2 are SGDLS and YYNGEE. V lost 3 bases and J lost 7; bases outside the gene matches: 2. The CDR3 sequence is 13 residues long. The CDR3 region has the DNA TGTGCCAGCAGCGCCGGGACAGGGGGTGGCTACACCTTC. As protein: CASSAGTGGGYTF.

The J gene is TRBJ1-5, the V gene TRBV28; tentative D call: TRBD1 (5 bases). Germline V gene data show CDR1 as MDHEN and CDR2 as SYDVKM. This CDR3 is 17 amino acids long. V lost 6 bases and J 3 bases, leaving 21 bases between the germline ends. The CDR3 is CASSPGGDGAYNQPQHF. The CDR3 nucleotides are TGTGCCAGCAGCCCCGGGGGGGACGGGGCCTACAATCAGCCCCAGCATTTT.

The chain recombines TRBV7-2 with TRBJ2-7; 8 bases map to TRBD2. The V segment lost 1 base and the J segment 5 bases; nucleotides outside the gene matches: 7. Germline CDR1 and CDR2: SGHTA and FQGNSA. The CDR3 consists of 15 residues. CDR3 sequence: CASSLGAGVFHEQYF. For the CDR3, the DNA is TGTGCCAGCAGCTTAGGAGCGGGGGTTTTCCACGAGCAGTACTTC.

V is TRBV6-5 and J is TRBJ1-1; perhaps TRBD1 as D (5 bases). This CDR3 comprises 15 residues. Germline CDR1 MNHEY, CDR2 SVGAGI. V lost 2 bases, J lost 0 bases, and 10 bases lay in between. The CDR3 region has the DNA TGTGCCAGCAGTTACCGACAGACCCTGAACACTGAAGCTTTCTTT. Residues: CASSYRQTLNTEAFF.

V and J are TRBV5-1 and TRBJ2-5; TRBD1 might be the D (6 bases). Germline V lookup: CDR1 SGHRS, CDR2 YFSETQ. The ends were cut back, 4 bases at V and 2 bases at J, with 12 bases in the middle. The CDR3 is made up of 14 amino acids. The CDR3 loop reads CASSPQDSQETQYF. The CDR3 region has the DNA TGCGCCAGCAGCCCCCAGGACAGTCAAGAGACCCAGTACTTC.

This rearrangement joins TRBV27 to TRBJ2-1; 8 bases map to TRBD2. Germline values: CDR1 MNHEY, CDR2 SMNVEV (reference sequence). V lost 6 bases to trimming and J lost 5 bases; unmatched junction nucleotides: 15. The CDR3 is 17 residues long. CDR3 nucleotides: TGTGCCAGCAGCTTACGACCTGGGACTAGAAGACACAATGAGCAGTTCTTC. This translates into CASSLRPGTRRHNEQFF.